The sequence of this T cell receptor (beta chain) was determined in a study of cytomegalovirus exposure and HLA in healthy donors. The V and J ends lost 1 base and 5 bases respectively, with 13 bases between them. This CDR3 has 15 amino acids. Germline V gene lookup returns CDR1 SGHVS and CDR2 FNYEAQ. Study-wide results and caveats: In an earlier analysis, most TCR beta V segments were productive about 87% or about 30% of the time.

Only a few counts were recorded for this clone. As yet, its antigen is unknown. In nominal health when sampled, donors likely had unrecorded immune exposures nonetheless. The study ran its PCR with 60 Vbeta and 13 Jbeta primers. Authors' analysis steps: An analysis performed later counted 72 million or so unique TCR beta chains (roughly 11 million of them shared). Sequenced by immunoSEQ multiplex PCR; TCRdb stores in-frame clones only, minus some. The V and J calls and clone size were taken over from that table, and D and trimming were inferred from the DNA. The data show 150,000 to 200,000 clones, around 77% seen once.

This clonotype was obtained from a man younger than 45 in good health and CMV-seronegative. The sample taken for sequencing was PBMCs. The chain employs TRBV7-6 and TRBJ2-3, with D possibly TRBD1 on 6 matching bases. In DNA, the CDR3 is TGTGCCAGCAGCTTAGTCCCAGGGGCGGTAGATACGCAGTATTTT. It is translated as CASSLVPGAVDTQYF.